These 11 T cell receptor beta chains share one sample of origin, sequenced in a study of a mutant IDH1 vaccine in newly diagnosed glioma. Generated by immunoSEQ multiplex PCR, the TCRdb table keeps only in-frame clones and is missing some. This table holds around 76,000 clones, around 83% found once. These TCRs' antigens remain unknown. The time point denotes: week 23, last vaccination. Every vaccine dose comprised 300 ug of mutant IDH1 20-mer peptide plus topical imiquimod. Sequencing was performed on PBMCs, taken from a glioma patient whose treatment included an IDH1 peptide vaccine. Every receptor here comes from a woman between 45 and 60 years old with glioma.

The chain joins TRBV6-1 to TRBJ2-1; 10 bases match TRBD1. Germline V gene data show CDR1 as MNHNS and CDR2 as SASEGT. The CDR3 is 15 amino acids. V shed 3 bases and J 4 bases; nucleotides not matched to a gene: 3. The CDR3 DNA sequence: TGTGCCAGCAGTGACCGGGACAGGGGATACAATGAGCAGTTCTTC. This translates into CASSDRDRGYNEQFF.

The rearrangement joins TRBV29-1 to TRBJ2-5; D is unresolved. The germline V and J ends were trimmed by 3 bases and 4 bases, with 9 bases remaining between them. CDR3 length: 12 amino acids. Germline loops: CDR1 SQVTM, CDR2 ANQGSEA. CDR3 sequence: CSVDGLAETQYF. The CDR3 bases are TGCAGCGTTGACGGTCTGGCAGAGACCCAGTACTTC. Full variable domain (outside the CDR3, taken from reference TRBV29-1 and TRBJ2-5): SAVISQKPSRDICQRGTSLTIQCQVDSQVTMMFWYRQQPGQSLTLIATANQGSEATYESGFVIDKFPISRPNLTFSTLTVSNMSPEDSSIYLCSVDGLAETQYFGPGTRLLVL.

This clone came up once. This chain joins TRBV6-6 and TRBJ2-7; D gene ambiguous. Trimming stripped 2 bases from V and 9 bases from J, with 11 bases between. Looked up from germline, CDR1 is MNHNY and CDR2 is SVGAGI (reference sequence). The CDR3 contains 12 residues. DNA of the CDR3: TGTGCCAGCAGTTACCCAGGTGAAACGCAGTACTTC. Encoded protein: CASSYPGETQYF.

The genes are TRBV2 and TRBJ1-5; D gene uncertain. The CDR3 totals 15 residues. Trimming removed 4 bases from V and 0 bases from J, with 10 bases in between. Germline V gives CDR1 SNHLY, CDR2 FYNNEI. This CDR3 is CASSAYSGSNQPQHF. The CDR3 DNA sequence: TGTGCCAGCAGTGCGTACAGTGGTAGCAATCAGCCCCAGCATTTT.

This clone occurred once. V is TRBV9 and J is TRBJ2-5; the match to TRBD2 covers 13 bases. Per the germline V gene, CDR1 is SGDLS and CDR2 is YYNGEE. The V gene end was trimmed by 4 bases and the J gene end by 1 base; junction bases not matched to a gene: 10. This CDR3 has 18 amino acids. The CDR3 protein is CASSRGTSGILIQETQYF. CDR3 sequence (DNA): TGTGCCAGCAGCCGCGGGACTAGCGGGATCCTAATCCAAGAGACCCAGTACTTC.

The genes are TRBV19 and TRBJ2-1; the match to TRBD1 covers 7 bases. The CDR3 totals 15 residues. Germline V gene sequence: CDR1 LNHDA, CDR2 SQIVND (reference sequence). The J segment lost 5 bases and the V segment lost 6 bases, leaving 10 bases of the junction unmatched. The CDR3 DNA sequence: TGTGCCAGTAGCCGGGCGGACAGGACCAACAATGAGCAGTTCTTC. As protein: CASSRADRTNNEQFF.

This sequence joins TRBV7-2 and TRBJ2-1, with D unresolved. The CDR3 covers 15 residues. The V and J ends lost 2 bases and 6 bases respectively, with 14 bases between them. CDR1 and CDR2 from the germline V gene are SGHTA and FQGNSA. CDR3 nucleotides: TGTGCCAGCAGCTTACTGCGGCAGGTCCTCAATGAGCAGTTCTTC. Its translation is CASSLLRQVLNEQFF.

The chain combines TRBV2 with TRBJ2-1; 7 bases are a match to TRBD2. Germline V gives CDR1 SNHLY, CDR2 FYNNEI. Losses at the gene ends were 1 base for V and 12 bases for J; bases not matched to a gene: 9. CDR3 length equals 14 residues. The CDR3 sequence is CASSEDSGSVRQFF. DNA for the CDR3: TGTGCCAGCAGTGAAGATAGCGGGTCCGTTAGGCAGTTCTTC.

The gene calls are TRBV5-4 and TRBJ1-4; D is undetermined. The CDR3 extends over 12 amino acids. Trimming took off 4 bases at V and 7 bases at J, with 8 bases between the two ends. CDR1 is SGHNT and CDR2 is YYREEE in the germline V gene (reference sequence). The CDR3 region has the DNA TGTGCCAGCAGCATGCTGGGTGAAAAACTGTTTTTT. This sequence encodes CASSMLGEKLFF.

About this clone: The limits of the CDR3 on the DNA are not certain, so only TCRdb's listed CDR3 is given. This chain uses TRBV19 with TRBJ1-6; the table's D call, TRBD1, has no DNA check behind it. Germline V gene lookup returns CDR1 LNHDA and CDR2 SQIVND (reference sequence). The CDR3 has 16 amino acids, counting both end residues. The CDR3 sequence is CASTSGGAAYNSPLHF.

The chain combines TRBV7-3 with TRBJ2-1; D uncertain. This CDR3 spans 16 amino acids. CDR1 SGHTA and CDR2 FQGTGA come from the germline V gene. Trimming removed 1 base from V and 1 base from J, with 11 bases in between. The CDR3, as DNA: TGTGCCAGCAGCTTAATTGCAGGTTTTTCCTACAATGAGCAGTTCTTC. Encoded protein: CASSLIAGFSYNEQFF.